These 5 T cell receptor beta chains were sequenced from one sample in a study of cytomegalovirus exposure and HLA in healthy donors. The study ran its PCR with 60 Vbeta and 13 Jbeta primers. The assay was immunoSEQ multiplex PCR, and TCRdb's table has in-frame clones only and misses some. The specimen's table records some 120,000 clones. What was sequenced was PBMCs. All receptors derive from a woman between 55 and 75 years old in good health and CMV-seronegative.

The rearrangement links TRBV15 to TRBJ2-1; the match to TRBD1 covers 9 bases. CDR1 and CDR2 (germline): LNHNV, YYDKDF (reference sequence). Trimming removed 0 bases from V and 7 bases from J; junction bases left unmatched: 7. The CDR3 covers 16 residues. Here the CDR3 DNA reads TGTGCCACCAGCAGAGATGGGACAGGGTCTCGTAATGAGCAGTTCTTC. It translates to CATSRDGTGSRNEQFF.

J is TRBJ2-7 and V is TRBV10-2; 10 nucleotides line up with TRBD1. Unmatched junction bases numbered 4, after V lost 4 bases and J lost 7 bases. The CDR3 totals 13 residues. Germline V CDR1 and CDR2: WSHSY, SAAADI. The CDR3, as DNA: TGCGCCAGCAGTGGACAGGGGGCCCGGGAGCAGTACTTC. It is translated as CASSGQGAREQYF.

The chain joins TRBV15 to TRBJ1-3, with TRBD1 matching 7 bases. V gave up 2 bases and J gave up 4 bases; unmatched junction bases: 8. The V gene's germline CDR1 is LNHNV and CDR2 YYDKDF (reference sequence). The length of the CDR3 is 16 residues. The CDR3 protein is CATSRRQGVSGNTIYF. In DNA form, the CDR3 reads TGTGCCACCAGCAGACGTCAGGGGGTTTCAGGAAACACCATATATTTT.

V and J are TRBV10-3 and TRBJ1-2; possibly TRBD1 for D (6 bases). CDR3 length equals 14 residues. V was clipped by 0 bases and J by 3 bases, with 8 bases between them. Germline CDR1 reads ENHRY; CDR2 reads SYGVKD. The chain's CDR3 is CAISESNRDYGYTF. The DNA for the CDR3 is TGTGCCATCAGTGAGTCCAACAGGGACTATGGCTACACCTTC.

V usage is TRBV2 and J usage is TRBJ2-5, with D perhaps matching TRBD2 (6 bases). This CDR3 contains 15 residues. Trimming took off 2 bases at V and 1 base at J, with 11 bases between the two ends. Germline V gene sequence: CDR1 SNHLY, CDR2 FYNNEI. The CDR3 sequence is CASSELVAAQETQYF. CDR3 coding DNA: TGTGCCAGCAGTGAACTTGTAGCGGCCCAAGAGACCCAGTACTTC.